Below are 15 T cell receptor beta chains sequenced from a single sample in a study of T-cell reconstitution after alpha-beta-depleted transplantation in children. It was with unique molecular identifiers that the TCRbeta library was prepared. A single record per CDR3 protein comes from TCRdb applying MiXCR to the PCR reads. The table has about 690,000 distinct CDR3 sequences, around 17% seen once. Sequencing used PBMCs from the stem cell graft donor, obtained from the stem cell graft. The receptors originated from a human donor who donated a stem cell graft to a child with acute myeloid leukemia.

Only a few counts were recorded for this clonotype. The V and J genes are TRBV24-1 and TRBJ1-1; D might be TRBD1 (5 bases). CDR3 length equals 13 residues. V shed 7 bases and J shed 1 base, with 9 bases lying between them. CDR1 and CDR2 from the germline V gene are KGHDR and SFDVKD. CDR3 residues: CATRKGKNTEAFF. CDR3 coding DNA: TGTGCCACCAGGAAGGGGAAGAACACTGAAGCTTTCTTT.

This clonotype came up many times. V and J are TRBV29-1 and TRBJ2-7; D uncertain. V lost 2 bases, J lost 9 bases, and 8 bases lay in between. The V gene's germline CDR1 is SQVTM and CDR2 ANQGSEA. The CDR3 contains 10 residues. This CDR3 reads CSVEHGGQYF. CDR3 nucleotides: TGCAGCGTTGAACACGGTGGGCAGTACTTC.

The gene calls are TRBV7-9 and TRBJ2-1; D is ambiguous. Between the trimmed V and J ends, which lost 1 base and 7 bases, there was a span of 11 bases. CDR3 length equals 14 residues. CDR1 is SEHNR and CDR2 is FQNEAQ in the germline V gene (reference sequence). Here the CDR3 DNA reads TGTGCCAGCAGCTTAGAGGTGATATTAAATGAGCAGTTCTTC. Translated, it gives CASSLEVILNEQFF.

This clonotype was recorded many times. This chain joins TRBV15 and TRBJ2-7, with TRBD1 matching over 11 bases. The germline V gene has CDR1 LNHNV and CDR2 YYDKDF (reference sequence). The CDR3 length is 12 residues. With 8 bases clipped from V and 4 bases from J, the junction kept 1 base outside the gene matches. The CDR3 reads CATGQGAYEQYF. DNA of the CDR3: TGTGCCACCGGACAGGGGGCGTACGAGCAGTACTTC.

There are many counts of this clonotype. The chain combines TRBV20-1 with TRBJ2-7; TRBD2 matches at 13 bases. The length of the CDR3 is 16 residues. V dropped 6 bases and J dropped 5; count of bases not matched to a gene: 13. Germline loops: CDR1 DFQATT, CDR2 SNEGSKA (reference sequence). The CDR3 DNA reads TGCAGTGCCCAACTAGCGGGGGGGCGAGGTTCCCACGAGCAGTACTTC. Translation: CSAQLAGGRGSHEQYF.

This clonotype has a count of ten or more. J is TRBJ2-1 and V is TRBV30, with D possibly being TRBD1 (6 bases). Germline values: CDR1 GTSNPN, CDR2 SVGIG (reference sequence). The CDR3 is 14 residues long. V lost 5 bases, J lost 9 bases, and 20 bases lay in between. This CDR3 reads CAWQVRPGEGEQFF. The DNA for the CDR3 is TGTGCCTGGCAAGTGAGGCCAGGGGAAGGTGAGCAGTTCTTC. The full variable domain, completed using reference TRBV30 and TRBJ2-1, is SQTIHQWPATLVQPVGSPLSLECTVEGTSNPNLYWYRQAAGRGLQLLFYSVGIGQISSEVPQNLSASRPQDRQFILSSKKLLLSDSGFYLCAWQVRPGEGEQFFGPGTRLTVL.

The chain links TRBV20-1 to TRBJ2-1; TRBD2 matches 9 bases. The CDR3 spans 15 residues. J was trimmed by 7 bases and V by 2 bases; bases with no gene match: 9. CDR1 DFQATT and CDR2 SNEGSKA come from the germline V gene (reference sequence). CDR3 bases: TGCAGTGCTAGATCACCGGCGGGGGGGGGGAATGAGCAGTTCTTC. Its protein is CSARSPAGGGNEQFF.

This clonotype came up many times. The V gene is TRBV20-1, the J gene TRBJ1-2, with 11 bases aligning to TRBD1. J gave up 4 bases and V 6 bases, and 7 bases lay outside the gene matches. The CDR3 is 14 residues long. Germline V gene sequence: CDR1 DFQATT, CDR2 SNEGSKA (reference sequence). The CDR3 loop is CSAQDRGPSYGYTF. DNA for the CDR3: TGCAGTGCCCAGGACAGGGGGCCTAGCTATGGCTACACCTTC.

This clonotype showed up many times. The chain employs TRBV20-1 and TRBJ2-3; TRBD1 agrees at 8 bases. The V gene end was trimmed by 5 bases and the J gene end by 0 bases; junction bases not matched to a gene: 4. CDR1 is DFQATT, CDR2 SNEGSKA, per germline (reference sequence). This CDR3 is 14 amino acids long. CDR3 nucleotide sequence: TGCAGTGCTGGCCGGGACAGGAGCACAGATACGCAGTATTTT. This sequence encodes CSAGRDRSTDTQYF.

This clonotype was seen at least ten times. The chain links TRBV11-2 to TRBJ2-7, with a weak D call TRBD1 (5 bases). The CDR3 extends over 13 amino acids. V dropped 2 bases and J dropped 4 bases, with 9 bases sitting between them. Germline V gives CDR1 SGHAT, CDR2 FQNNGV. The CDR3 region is CASSLQTAYEQYV. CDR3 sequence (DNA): TGTGCCAGCAGCTTACAGACAGCGTACGAGCAGTACGTC.

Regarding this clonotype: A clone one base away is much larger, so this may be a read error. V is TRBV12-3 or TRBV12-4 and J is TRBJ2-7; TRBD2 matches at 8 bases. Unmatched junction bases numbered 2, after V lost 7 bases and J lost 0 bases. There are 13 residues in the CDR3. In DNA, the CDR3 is TGTGCCAGCACGGGGGGGAGCTCCTACGAGCAGTACTTC. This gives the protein CASTGGSSYEQYF.

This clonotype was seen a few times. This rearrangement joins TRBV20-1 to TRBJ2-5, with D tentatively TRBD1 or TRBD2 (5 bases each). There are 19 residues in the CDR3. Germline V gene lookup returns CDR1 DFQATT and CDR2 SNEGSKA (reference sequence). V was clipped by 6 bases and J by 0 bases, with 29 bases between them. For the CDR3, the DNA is TGCAGTGCCGAACCCGGGACCGAGACCCTTACTGCAAACCAAGAGACCCAGTACTTC. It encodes CSAEPGTETLTANQETQYF.

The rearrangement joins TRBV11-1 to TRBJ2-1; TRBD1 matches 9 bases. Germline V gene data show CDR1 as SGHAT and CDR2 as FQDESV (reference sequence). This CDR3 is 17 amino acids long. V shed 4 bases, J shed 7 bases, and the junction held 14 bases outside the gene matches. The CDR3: CASSSTLTGGLGNEQFF. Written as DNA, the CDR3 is TGTGCCAGCAGCTCAACCTTGACAGGGGGACTTGGGAATGAGCAGTTCTTC.

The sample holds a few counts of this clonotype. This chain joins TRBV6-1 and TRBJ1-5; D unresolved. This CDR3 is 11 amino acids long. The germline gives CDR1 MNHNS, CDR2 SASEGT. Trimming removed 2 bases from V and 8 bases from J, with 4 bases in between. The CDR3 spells CASSESKPQHF. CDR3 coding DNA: TGTGCCAGCAGTGAAAGTAAGCCCCAGCATTTT.

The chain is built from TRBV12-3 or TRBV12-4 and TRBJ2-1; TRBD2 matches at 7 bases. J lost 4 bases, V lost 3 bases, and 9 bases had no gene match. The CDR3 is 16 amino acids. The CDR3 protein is CASSFPQAGSYNEQFF. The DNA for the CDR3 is TGTGCCAGCAGTTTTCCCCAAGCGGGGTCTTACAATGAGCAGTTCTTC.